Sequencing of this TCR beta chain was carried out in a study of response to subunit inactivated influenza vaccine. MiXCR, applied by TCRdb to the RT-PCR reads, yields one record per CDR3 protein. Counted here are roughly 500,000 distinct CDR3 sequences, about 15% occurring once; the ten biggest clones make up approximately 3%. General study findings and limits: It was the authors' suggestion that each seasonal influenza vaccination recruits few new T cells.

There are many counts of this clonotype. Its antigen is undetermined. This CDR3 has 15 residues. CDR1 is MNHEY and CDR2 is SVGAGI in the germline V gene. V was trimmed by 1 base and J by 0 bases, leaving 7 bases between them. The chain joins TRBV6-5 to TRBJ2-1; D gene uncertain. This TCR was sampled from a man aged 50-75 years who received an inactivated influenza vaccine. The source material was CD4+ T cells sorted from PBMCs, sampled less than 30 months after vaccination. The CDR3 DNA reads TGTGCCAGCAGTTACTTACAACCCTCCTACAATGAGCAGTTCTTC. It is translated as CASSYLQPSYNEQFF.